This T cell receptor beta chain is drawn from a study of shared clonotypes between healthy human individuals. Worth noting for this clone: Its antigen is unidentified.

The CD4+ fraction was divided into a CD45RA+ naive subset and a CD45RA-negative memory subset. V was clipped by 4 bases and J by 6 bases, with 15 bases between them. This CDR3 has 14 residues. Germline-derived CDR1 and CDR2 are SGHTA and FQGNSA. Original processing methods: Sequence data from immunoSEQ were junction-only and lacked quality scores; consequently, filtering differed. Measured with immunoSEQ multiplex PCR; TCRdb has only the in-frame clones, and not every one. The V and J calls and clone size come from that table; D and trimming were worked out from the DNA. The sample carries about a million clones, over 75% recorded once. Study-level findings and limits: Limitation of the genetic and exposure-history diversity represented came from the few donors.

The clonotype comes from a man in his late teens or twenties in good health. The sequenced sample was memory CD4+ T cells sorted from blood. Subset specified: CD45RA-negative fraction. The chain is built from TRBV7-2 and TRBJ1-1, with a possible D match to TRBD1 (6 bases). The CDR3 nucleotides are TGTGCCAGCAGCTCATTTGGGGGCGCCCCTGAAGCTTTCTTT. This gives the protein CASSSFGGAPEAFF.